Given below is one TCR beta chain in context. The data stem from a study of blood T cells in healthy people across ages. Germline lookup yields CDR1 SGHTA and CDR2 FQGNSA. Trimming removed 0 bases from V and 1 base from J, with 6 bases in between. CDR3 length: 15 residues. Then a second PCR, running roughly 7 to 11 cycles, was carried out with a sample-barcoded 5' primer and a J-beta primer mix. A single record per CDR3 protein comes from TCRdb applying MiXCR to the 5' RACE reads. The table includes 1.8 million or so distinct CDR3 sequences, 30% to 40% detected once. The chain couples TRBV7-2 to TRBJ2-2; D is ambiguous. This TCR came from a human donor in good health. Material for sequencing was blood. The CDR3 DNA is TGTGCCAGCAGCTTAGCGGCGGTGAACACCGGGGAGCTGTTTTTT. It yields the protein CASSLAAVNTGELFF.